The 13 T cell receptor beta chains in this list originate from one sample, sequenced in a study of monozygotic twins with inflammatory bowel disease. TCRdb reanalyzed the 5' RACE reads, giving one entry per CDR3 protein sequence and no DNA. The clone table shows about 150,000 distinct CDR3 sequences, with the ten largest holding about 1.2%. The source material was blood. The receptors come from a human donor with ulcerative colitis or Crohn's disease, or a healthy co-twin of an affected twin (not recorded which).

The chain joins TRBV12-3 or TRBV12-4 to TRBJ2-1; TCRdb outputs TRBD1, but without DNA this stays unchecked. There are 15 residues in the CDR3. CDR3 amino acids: CASTLTGGSYNEQFF.

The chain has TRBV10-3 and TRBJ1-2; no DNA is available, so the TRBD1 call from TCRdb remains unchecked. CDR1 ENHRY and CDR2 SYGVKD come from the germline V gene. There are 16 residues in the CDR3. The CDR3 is CAISERTGGSNYGYTF.

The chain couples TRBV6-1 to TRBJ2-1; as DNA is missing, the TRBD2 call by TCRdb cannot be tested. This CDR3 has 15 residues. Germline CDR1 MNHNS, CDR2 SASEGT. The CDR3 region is CASRPVISGYNEQFF.

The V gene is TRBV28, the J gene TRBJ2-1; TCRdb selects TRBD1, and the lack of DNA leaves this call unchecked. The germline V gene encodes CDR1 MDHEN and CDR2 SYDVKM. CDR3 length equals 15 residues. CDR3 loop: CASSQRTGDLFLQFF.

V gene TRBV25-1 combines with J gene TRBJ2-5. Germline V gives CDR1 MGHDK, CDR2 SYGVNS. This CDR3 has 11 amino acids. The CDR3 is CASRSQETQYF.

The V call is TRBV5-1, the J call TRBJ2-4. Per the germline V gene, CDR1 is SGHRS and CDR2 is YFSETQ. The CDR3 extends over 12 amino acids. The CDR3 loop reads CASSLARDIQYF.

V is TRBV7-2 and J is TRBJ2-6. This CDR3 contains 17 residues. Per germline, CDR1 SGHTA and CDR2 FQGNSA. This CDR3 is CASSLSRSYSGANVLTF.

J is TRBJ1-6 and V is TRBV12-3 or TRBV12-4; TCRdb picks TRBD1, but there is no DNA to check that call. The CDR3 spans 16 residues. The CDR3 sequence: CASSLGTDFGNSPLHF.

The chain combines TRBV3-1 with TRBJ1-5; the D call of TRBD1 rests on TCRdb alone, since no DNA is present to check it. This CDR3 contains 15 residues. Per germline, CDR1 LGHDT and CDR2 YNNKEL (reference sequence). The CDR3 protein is CASRGVRGSNQPQHF.

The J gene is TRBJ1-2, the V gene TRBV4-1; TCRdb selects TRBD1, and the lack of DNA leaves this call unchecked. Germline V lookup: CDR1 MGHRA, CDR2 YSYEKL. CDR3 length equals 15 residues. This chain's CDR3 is CASSQGQASSYGYTF.

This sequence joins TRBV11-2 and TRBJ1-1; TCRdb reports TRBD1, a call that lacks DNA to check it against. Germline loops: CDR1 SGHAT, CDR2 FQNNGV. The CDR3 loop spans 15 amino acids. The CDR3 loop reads CASTLFSGQGTEAFF. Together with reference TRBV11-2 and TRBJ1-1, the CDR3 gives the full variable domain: EAGVAQSPRYKIIEKRQSVAFWCNPISGHATLYWYQQILGQGPKLLIQFQNNGVVDDSQLPKDRFSAERLKGVDSTLKIQPAKLEDSAVYLCASTLFSGQGTEAFFGQGTRLTVV.

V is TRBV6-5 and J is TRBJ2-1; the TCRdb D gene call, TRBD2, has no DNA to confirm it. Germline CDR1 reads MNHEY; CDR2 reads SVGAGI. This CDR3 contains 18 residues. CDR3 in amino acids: CASSYPIAGGSNGDEQFF.

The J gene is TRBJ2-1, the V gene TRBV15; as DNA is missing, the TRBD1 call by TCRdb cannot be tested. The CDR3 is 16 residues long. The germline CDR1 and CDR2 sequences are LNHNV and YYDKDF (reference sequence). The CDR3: CATSNTGTGAYNEQFF.